This T cell receptor beta chain was captured in a study of cytomegalovirus exposure and HLA in healthy donors. With 60 Vbeta and 13 Jbeta primers, the PCR was carried out. Assay used: immunoSEQ multiplex PCR; TCRdb lists only in-frame clones, some missing. The table lists under 150,000 clones, roughly 82% of them singletons. The CDR3 has 17 residues. Germline lookup yields CDR1 SGHNT and CDR2 YENEEA. J lost 3 bases, V lost 1 base, and 4 bases had no gene match. Every donor was a healthy person donating bone marrow. This TCR derives from a male donor in good health and CMV-seronegative. The gene calls are TRBV11-3 and TRBJ1-5, with 12 bases fitting TRBD1. The sample was PBMCs. The CDR3 nucleotides read TGTGCCAGCAGCTTAGGGGACAGGGGGCGCATCAATCAGCCCCAGCATTTT. Protein: CASSLGDRGRINQPQHF.